These 24 T cell receptor beta chains came from one sample sequenced in a study of T cells in Graves' hyperthyroidism and ophthalmopathy. It was RNA transcripts that yielded the amplified TCR beta CDR3 regions. The study used the HTBI primer set for a first-round RT-PCR of the TCR CDR3. One entry per CDR3 protein, called by TCRdb with MiXCR from the multiplex PCR reads. Seen here are 700,000 or so distinct CDR3 sequences, 16% observed once, and the top ten hold roughly 8%. Material: blood. These receptors all stem from a man aged 18 to 30 with Graves' hyperthyroidism.

This clonotype was recorded a few times. The genes are TRBV25-1 and TRBJ2-1; 7 nucleotides agree with TRBD2. The CDR3 is 14 amino acids. Germline V CDR1 and CDR2: MGHDK, SYGVNS. The V gene end was trimmed by 4 bases and the J gene end by 6 bases; junction bases not matched to a gene: 6. The CDR3 nucleotides are TGTGCCAGCAGTGTTTGGGGGGGGGGCAATGAGCAGTTCTTC. It encodes CASSVWGGGNEQFF. The whole variable domain, filled in from reference TRBV25-1 and TRBJ2-1, reads EADIYQTPRYLVIGTGKKITLECSQTMGHDKMYWYQQDPGMELHLIHYSYGVNSTEKGDLSSESTVSRIRTEHFPLTLESARPSHTSQYLCASSVWGGGNEQFFGPGTRLTVL.

This chain connects TRBV28 to TRBJ1-1; TRBD1 matches at 9 bases. The V segment lost 6 bases and the J segment 3 bases; nucleotides outside the gene matches: 8. This CDR3 is built from 15 residues. Germline lookup yields CDR1 MDHEN and CDR2 SYDVKM. The CDR3 coding sequence is TGTGCCAGCAGCGGGCCTCGGACAGGGGACACTGAAGCTTTCTTT. Its protein product is CASSGPRTGDTEAFF.

The chain links TRBV20-1 to TRBJ2-1, with 10 nucleotides matching TRBD1. Per the germline V gene, CDR1 is DFQATT and CDR2 is SNEGSKA (reference sequence). The CDR3 is made up of 12 amino acids. J gave up 8 bases and V 6 bases, and 4 bases lay outside the gene matches. Here the CDR3 reads CSARDRGDEQFF. The DNA for the CDR3 is TGCAGTGCCCGGGACAGGGGAGATGAGCAGTTCTTC.

This clonotype came up many times. The rearrangement uses TRBV28 and TRBJ1-5; D possibly corresponds to TRBD1 (5 bases). V was shortened by 7 bases and J by 5 bases, with 15 bases between the two germline ends. Germline CDR1 and CDR2: MDHEN and SYDVKM. The CDR3 covers 14 residues. The CDR3 reads CASKSGRAYQPQHF. The CDR3 DNA follows: TGTGCCAGCAAGTCAGGGAGGGCTTATCAGCCCCAGCATTTT.

The table lists this clonotype with many counts. The chain links TRBV12-3 or TRBV12-4 to TRBJ1-1; D gene uncertain. CDR3 length equals 12 residues. V lost 6 bases and J 6 bases, leaving 11 bases between the germline ends. The CDR3: CASRRGFAEAFF. The CDR3 nucleotides are TGTGCCAGCAGGAGAGGGTTCGCTGAAGCTTTCTTT.

The chain uses TRBV19 and TRBJ2-7, with D possibly matching TRBD1 (6 bases). Trimming took off 3 bases at V and 7 bases at J, with 19 bases between the two ends. CDR1 and CDR2 from the germline V gene are LNHDA and SQIVND (reference sequence). This CDR3 contains 15 residues. The CDR3 nucleotides read TGTGCCAGTAGTATTTCTGGACAGTCGGCGATAGAGCAGTACTTC. Translating it yields CASSISGQSAIEQYF.

The chain is built from TRBV11-2 and TRBJ1-1; D perhaps matches TRBD1 (5 bases). The germline V and J ends were trimmed by 8 bases and 3 bases, with 13 bases remaining between them. Germline CDR1 reads SGHAT; CDR2 reads FQNNGV. CDR3 length equals 13 residues. The chain's CDR3 is CASGGRAYTEAFF. DNA of the CDR3: TGTGCCAGCGGGGGGAGGGCCTACACTGAAGCTTTCTTT.

The V gene is TRBV27, the J gene TRBJ2-7; 8 bases fit TRBD1. V was pared by 6 bases and J by 2 bases, with 12 bases of the junction left unmatched. CDR3 size: 16 residues. Germline V CDR1 and CDR2: MNHEY, SMNVEV (reference sequence). The CDR3 DNA is TGTGCCAGCAGGTTAACAGGGGGGTTGGGGGCCTACGAGCAGTACTTC. Translating it yields CASRLTGGLGAYEQYF.

The sample holds many counts of this clonotype. The genes are TRBV20-1 and TRBJ2-3; 10 positions agree with TRBD2. Looked up from germline, CDR1 is DFQATT and CDR2 is SNEGSKA (reference sequence). This CDR3 has 14 residues. Trimming at V came to 3 bases and at J to 4 bases, leaving 4 bases not matched to a gene. This CDR3 is CSASGLAGADTQYF. The CDR3 coding sequence is TGCAGTGCTAGCGGCCTAGCGGGAGCAGATACGCAGTATTTT.

The chain is built from TRBV19 and TRBJ2-1; D gene ambiguous. CDR3 length equals 13 residues. The germline V gene encodes CDR1 LNHDA and CDR2 SQIVND (reference sequence). V was pared by 3 bases and J by 4 bases, with 7 bases between. The CDR3 here is CASSIQQYNEQFF. CDR3 nucleotides: TGTGCCAGTAGTATCCAGCAGTACAATGAGCAGTTCTTC. Filled out from reference TRBV19 and TRBJ2-1, the complete variable domain reads DGGITQSPKYLFRKEGQNVTLSCEQNLNHDAMYWYRQDPGQGLRLIYYSQIVNDFQKGDIAEGYSVSREKKESFPLTVTSAQKNPTAFYLCASSIQQYNEQFFGPGTRLTVL.

In its sample, this clonotype was seen many times. The rearrangement joins TRBV28 to TRBJ1-1; D is unclear. CDR3 length equals 13 residues. The V end was cut by 7 bases, the J end by 4 bases, with 13 bases between. Germline lookup yields CDR1 MDHEN and CDR2 SYDVKM. The CDR3 coding sequence is TGTGCCAGCACCCTAGAGACGACCACTGAAGCTTTCTTT. It is translated as CASTLETTTEAFF. Complete variable domain (other parts from reference TRBV28 and TRBJ1-1): DVKVTQSSRYLVKRTGEKVFLECVQDMDHENMFWYRQDPGLGLRLIYFSYDVKMKEKGDIPEGYSVSREKKERFSLILESASTNQTSMYLCASTLETTTEAFFGQGTRLTVV.

This clonotype came up a few times. The rearrangement links TRBV27 to TRBJ2-7, with D unresolved. Trimming left V 5 bases short and J 2 bases short, with 16 bases between. Germline lookup yields CDR1 MNHEY and CDR2 SMNVEV (reference sequence). This CDR3 is built from 15 residues. The CDR3 loop reads CASSPGAGSPYEQYF. CDR3 DNA: TGTGCCAGCAGTCCGGGCGCCGGCTCCCCCTACGAGCAGTACTTC.

This clonotype appeared a few times. The chain is built from TRBV20-1 and TRBJ2-7, with 7 bases fitting TRBD1. V shed 6 bases, J shed 5 bases, and the junction held 13 bases outside the gene matches. Germline CDR1 reads DFQATT; CDR2 reads SNEGSKA (reference sequence). The CDR3 is 14 residues long. The CDR3 sequence is CSAQRQGWSNEQYF. DNA of the CDR3: TGCAGTGCCCAGCGACAGGGCTGGAGCAACGAGCAGTACTTC.

This clonotype was counted ten times or more. The chain employs TRBV20-1 and TRBJ2-3, with 14 bases aligning to TRBD2. CDR1 and CDR2 (germline): DFQATT, SNEGSKA (reference sequence). With 1 base clipped from V and 5 bases from J, the junction kept 2 bases outside the gene matches. The CDR3 has 15 amino acids. This chain's CDR3 is CSARAGLAGGDTQYF. The CDR3 DNA reads as TGCAGTGCTAGAGCCGGACTAGCGGGAGGAGATACGCAGTATTTT.

Of note for this clonotype: This may stem from a read error, because a much larger clone lies one nucleotide away. This chain links TRBV20-1 with TRBJ2-7; possibly TRBD1 for D (6 bases). The germline gives CDR1 DFQATT, CDR2 SNEGSKA (reference sequence). This CDR3 is 12 amino acids long. CDR3 amino acids: CSAPDQGSGQHF. CDR3 in DNA: TGCAGTGCTCCGGACCAGGGGTCAGGGCAGCACTTC.

This clonotype has more than one count but fewer than ten. The chain links TRBV19 to TRBJ2-7, with TRBD2 matching over 13 bases. There are 15 residues in the CDR3. The trim removed 5 bases at V and 3 bases at J, leaving 4 bases unmatched. Germline lookup yields CDR1 LNHDA and CDR2 SQIVND (reference sequence). The CDR3 loop reads CASSGTSGTYYEQYF. CDR3 DNA sequence: TGTGCCAGTAGTGGGACTAGCGGGACGTACTACGAGCAGTACTTC.

V usage is TRBV7-2 and J usage is TRBJ2-2, with D unresolved. The CDR3 loop spans 13 amino acids. V lost 1 base to trimming and J lost 3 bases, with 3 bases between them. Germline V gene sequence: CDR1 SGHTA, CDR2 FQGNSA. The CDR3 here is CASSLVHTGELFF. CDR3 nucleotides: TGTGCCAGCAGCTTAGTACACACCGGGGAGCTGTTTTTT.

This clonotype was seen repeatedly, ten times or more. V usage is TRBV28 and J usage is TRBJ2-1; D possibly corresponds to TRBD1 (6 bases). The CDR3 runs to 13 residues. CDR1 MDHEN and CDR2 SYDVKM come from the germline V gene. V dropped 3 bases and J dropped 11 bases, with 14 bases sitting between them. CDR3: CASSLGALSQQFF. CDR3 nucleotides: TGTGCCAGCAGTTTGGGGGCTCTGAGCCAGCAGTTCTTC.

J is TRBJ2-2 and V is TRBV7-8, with 8 bases aligning to TRBD2. With V trimmed by 5 bases and J by 3 bases, 5 bases remained unmatched. Germline CDR1 SGHVS, CDR2 FQNEAQ. The CDR3 is 15 residues long. CDR3 loop: CASSLFSGDTGELFF. The CDR3 nucleotides read TGTGCCAGCAGCCTATTTAGCGGGGACACCGGGGAGCTGTTTTTT.

The sample holds a few counts of this clonotype. The J gene is TRBJ2-2, the V gene TRBV6-1; D is unclear. The CDR3 spans 15 residues. Deletions cut 5 bases from V and 2 bases from J, with 12 bases between. The germline V gene encodes CDR1 MNHNS and CDR2 SASEGT. CDR3 residues: CASSSPRFNTGELFF. The CDR3 nucleotides read TGTGCCAGCAGTTCCCCTAGGTTTAACACCGGGGAGCTGTTTTTT.

This clonotype has more than one count but fewer than ten. The gene calls are TRBV30 and TRBJ2-1, with 9 bases fitting TRBD1. The V gene end was trimmed by 1 base and the J gene end by 3 bases; junction bases not matched to a gene: 4. The length of the CDR3 is 15 residues. Germline V gives CDR1 GTSNPN, CDR2 SVGIG (reference sequence). CDR3 nucleotide sequence: TGTGCCTGGAGTGCCGGGACAGGGATCTACAATGAGCAGTTCTTC. The encoded protein is CAWSAGTGIYNEQFF.

J is TRBJ1-6 and V is TRBV28; D is unresolved. The V and J ends lost 8 bases and 6 bases respectively, with 11 bases between them. Germline lookup yields CDR1 MDHEN and CDR2 SYDVKM. The CDR3 has 13 residues. The CDR3 DNA is TGTGCCAGCGGGGAGGAATTTAATTCACCCCTCCACTTT. It yields the protein CASGEEFNSPLHF.

This clonotype was observed many times. The chain combines TRBV27 with TRBJ2-1, with TRBD1 matching 7 bases. The germline V gene encodes CDR1 MNHEY and CDR2 SMNVEV (reference sequence). The CDR3 is made up of 15 amino acids. Trimming at V came to 6 bases and at J to 1 base, leaving 6 bases not matched to a gene. The CDR3: CASSDRDSSYNEQFF. The CDR3 DNA reads TGTGCCAGCAGCGACCGGGACAGTTCCTACAATGAGCAGTTCTTC.

The gene calls are TRBV20-1 and TRBJ2-7; TRBD2 aligns across 7 bases. This CDR3 has 16 residues. With 0 bases clipped from V and 4 bases from J, the junction kept 12 bases outside the gene matches. Germline CDR1 reads DFQATT; CDR2 reads SNEGSKA (reference sequence). CDR3: CSARDPLAGVRYEQYF. The CDR3 DNA sequence: TGCAGTGCTAGAGATCCCTTGGCGGGAGTCAGATACGAGCAGTACTTC.